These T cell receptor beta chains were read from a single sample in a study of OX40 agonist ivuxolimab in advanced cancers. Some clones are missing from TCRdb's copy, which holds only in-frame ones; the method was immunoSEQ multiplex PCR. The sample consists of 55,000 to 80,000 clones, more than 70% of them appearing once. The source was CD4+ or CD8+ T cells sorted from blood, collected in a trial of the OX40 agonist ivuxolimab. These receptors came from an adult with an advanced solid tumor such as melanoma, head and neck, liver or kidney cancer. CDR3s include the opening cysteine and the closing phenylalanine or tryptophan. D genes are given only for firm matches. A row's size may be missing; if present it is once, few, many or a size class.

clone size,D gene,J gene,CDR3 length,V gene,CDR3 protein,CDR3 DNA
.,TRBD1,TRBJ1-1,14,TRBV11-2,CASSIGTGISEAFF,TGTGCCAGCAGCATCGGGACAGGGATTTCTGAAGCTTTCTTT
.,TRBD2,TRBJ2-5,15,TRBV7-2,CASSPGGGLAVTQYF,TGTGCCAGCAGCCCAGGGGGGGGACTAGCCGTGACCCAGTACTTC
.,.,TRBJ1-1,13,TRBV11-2,CASSLAVYTEAFF,TGTGCCAGCAGCTTAGCTGTTTACACTGAAGCTTTCTTT
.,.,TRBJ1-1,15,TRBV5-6,CASSLVARGWTEAFF,TGTGCCAGCAGCTTAGTGGCCCGGGGGTGGACTGAAGCTTTCTTT
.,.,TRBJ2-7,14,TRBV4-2,CASSQMAKDYEQYF,TGTGCCAGCAGCCAAATGGCAAAAGACTACGAGCAGTACTTC
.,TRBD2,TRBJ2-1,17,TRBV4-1,CASSQGPGLAAYNEQFF,TGCGCCAGCAGCCAGGGACCGGGACTAGCGGCCTACAATGAGCAGTTCTTC
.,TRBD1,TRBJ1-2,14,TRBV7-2,CASSKDRGFYGYTF,TGTGCCAGCAGCAAAGACAGGGGTTTCTATGGCTACACCTTC
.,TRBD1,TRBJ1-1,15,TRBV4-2,CATRVSGTGRTEAFF,TGTGCCACCAGAGTCTCCGGGACAGGGAGGACTGAAGCTTTCTTT
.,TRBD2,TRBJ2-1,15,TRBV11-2,CASSPAGGYGNEQFF,TGTGCCAGCAGCCCCGCGGGGGGCTATGGCAATGAGCAGTTCTTC
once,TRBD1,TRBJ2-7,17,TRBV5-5,CASSLEGTGAISYEQYF,TGTGCCAGCAGCTTGGAAGGTACAGGGGCGATCTCCTACGAGCAGTACTTC
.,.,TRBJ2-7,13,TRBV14,CASSPGPFREQYF,TGTGCCAGCAGCCCTGGGCCCTTCCGCGAGCAGTACTTC
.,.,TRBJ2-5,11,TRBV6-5,CAIGVKETQYF,TGTGCCATAGGGGTCAAAGAGACCCAGTACTTC
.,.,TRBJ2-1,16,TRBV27,CASSLLQGPTYNEQFF,TGTGCCAGCAGTTTACTCCAGGGGCCTACCTACAATGAGCAGTTCTTC
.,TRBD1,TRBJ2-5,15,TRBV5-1,CASSLGQGVQETQYF,TGCGCCAGCAGCTTGGGACAGGGGGTCCAAGAGACCCAGTACTTC
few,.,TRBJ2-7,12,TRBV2,CASSEQSGEQYF,TGTGCCAGCAGTGAACAGTCGGGCGAGCAGTACTTC
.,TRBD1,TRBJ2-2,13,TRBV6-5,CASSGQGAGELFF,TGTGCCAGCAGCGGACAGGGGGCCGGGGAGCTGTTTTTT
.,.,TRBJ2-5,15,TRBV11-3,CASSLGGGAQETQYF,TGTGCCAGCAGCTTAGGGGGCGGGGCTCAAGAGACCCAGTACTTC
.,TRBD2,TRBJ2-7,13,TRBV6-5,CASSRLAGYEQYF,TGTGCCAGCAGCCGACTAGCGGGTTACGAGCAGTACTTC
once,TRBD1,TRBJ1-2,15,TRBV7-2,CASSPGQRKLHGYTF,TGTGCCAGCAGCCCGGGACAGAGAAAGTTACATGGCTACACCTTC
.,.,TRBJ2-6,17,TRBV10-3,CAISAYGGSSGANVLTF,TGTGCCATCAGTGCCTACGGGGGTTCCTCTGGGGCCAACGTCCTGACTTTC
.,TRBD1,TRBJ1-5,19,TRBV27,CASSRRRDRGTGGHQPQHF,TGTGCCAGCAGTCGAAGAAGAGACAGGGGAACCGGGGGGCATCAGCCCCAGCATTTT
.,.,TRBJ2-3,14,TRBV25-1,CASSESREADTQYF,TGTGCCAGCAGTGAATCCCGAGAGGCAGATACGCAGTATTTT
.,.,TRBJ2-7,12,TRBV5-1,CASSPPTYEQYF,TGCGCCAGCAGCCCCCCTACCTACGAGCAGTACTTC
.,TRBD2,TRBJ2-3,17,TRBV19,CASRGTSGGSSTDTQYF,TGTGCCAGTAGAGGGACTAGCGGGGGCTCTAGCACAGATACGCAGTATTTT
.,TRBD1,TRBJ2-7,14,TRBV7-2,CASSLTGQSYEQYF,TGTGCCAGCAGCTTAACGGGACAGTCCTACGAGCAGTACTTC
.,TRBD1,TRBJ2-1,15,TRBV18,CASSREQGAYNEQFF,TGTGCCAGCTCTCGAGAACAGGGGGCCTACAATGAGCAGTTCTTC
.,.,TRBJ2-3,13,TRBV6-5,CASSPGSLNTQYF,TGTGCCAGCAGCCCCGGATCCTTAAATACGCAGTATTTT
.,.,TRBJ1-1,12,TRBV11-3,CASSRTNTEAFF,TGTGCCAGCAGCCGTACGAACACTGAAGCTTTCTTT
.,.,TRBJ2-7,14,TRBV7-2,CASSLGDKYYEQYF,TGTGCCAGCAGCTTGGGGGATAAGTACTACGAGCAGTACTTC
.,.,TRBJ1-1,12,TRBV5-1,CASSIENTEAFF,TGCGCCAGCAGCATTGAGAACACTGAAGCTTTCTTT
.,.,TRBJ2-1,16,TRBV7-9,CASSLAKGSSYNEQFF,TGTGCCAGCAGCTTAGCAAAGGGGAGCTCCTACAATGAGCAGTTCTTC
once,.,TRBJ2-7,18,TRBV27,CASRRILPKGSWIYEQYF,TGTGCCAGCAGGCGAATCCTTCCGAAAGGGAGTTGGATCTACGAGCAGTACTTC
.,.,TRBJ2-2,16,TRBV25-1,CASRSGWGARTGELFF,TGTGCCAGCAGGTCAGGGTGGGGGGCCCGCACCGGGGAGCTGTTTTTT
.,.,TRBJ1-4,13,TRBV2,CASNKDMGEKLFF,TGTGCCAGCAATAAGGATATGGGTGAAAAACTGTTTTTT
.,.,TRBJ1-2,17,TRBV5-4,CASSLVLGVGPNYGYTF,TGTGCCAGCAGCTTGGTTTTGGGGGTCGGACCTAACTATGGCTACACCTTC
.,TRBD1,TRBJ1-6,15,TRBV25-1,CASSGDRGRNSPLHF,TGTGCCAGCAGTGGGGACAGGGGGCGGAATTCACCCCTCCACTTT
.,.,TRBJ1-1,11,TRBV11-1,CASDRVIEAFF,TGTGCCAGCGACCGCGTGATTGAAGCTTTCTTT
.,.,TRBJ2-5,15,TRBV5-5,CASSLLGGPQETQYF,TGTGCCAGCAGCTTGTTGGGGGGGCCCCAAGAGACCCAGTACTTC
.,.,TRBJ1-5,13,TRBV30,CAWGTDSNQPQHF,TGTGCCTGGGGGACGGATAGCAATCAGCCCCAGCATTTT
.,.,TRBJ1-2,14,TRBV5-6,CASSFWGGDYGYTF,TGTGCCAGCAGCTTTTGGGGAGGAGACTATGGCTACACCTTC
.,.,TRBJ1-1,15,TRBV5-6,CASTKYGALNTEAFF,TGTGCCAGCACCAAGTACGGTGCCCTGAACACTGAAGCTTTCTTT
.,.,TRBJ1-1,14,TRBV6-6,CASRAGGLNTEAFF,TGTGCCAGCAGGGCGGGGGGGCTGAACACTGAAGCTTTCTTT
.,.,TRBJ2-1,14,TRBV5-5,CASSLQGGENEQFF,TGTGCCAGCAGCTTGCAGGGAGGAGAGAATGAGCAGTTCTTC